There are many counts of the clone carrying this T cell receptor (beta chain). Its antigen remains unidentified. This sample stems from a study of T cells in Graves' hyperthyroidism and ophthalmopathy. Regarding the study as a whole: Peripheral blood also featured most of the thyroid clonotypes expanded above 0.001.

The CDR3 length is 14 residues. Germline CDR1 SGHDN, CDR2 FVKESK. The V and J ends lost 4 bases and 3 bases, in that order; junction bases with no gene match: 4. Amplification yielded TCR beta CDR3 regions, with RNA transcripts as the source. TCR CDR3 underwent first-round RT-PCR with the HTBI primer set. TCRdb re-called the multiplex PCR reads through MiXCR, storing one row per CDR3 protein. Among roughly 580,000 distinct CDR3 sequences listed, around 13% were seen once. The receptor's source is a woman aged 25-40 years with Graves' hyperthyroidism that later progressed to Graves' ophthalmopathy. This chain links TRBV14 with TRBJ2-7; 9 bases are a match to TRBD2. Sequenced input: blood. DNA of the CDR3: TGTGCCAGCAGCCGGGCTAGCGGGAACTACGAGCAGTACTTC. Its protein is CASSRASGNYEQYF.